This T cell receptor beta chain derives from a study of cytomegalovirus exposure and HLA in healthy donors (dated by TCRdb to about 2017). For the study in its entirety: According to an earlier analysis of 550 to 750 of the donors, 200 million or so T cells yielded 117 million unique TCR beta sequences and more than 250 Gb of sequence data. An early release that covered some 630 HLA-typed donors contained 250 to 350 gigabases of sequencing data and 75 million to 100 million unique TCR sequences. The genetic ancestry cluster associated with self-reported Caucasian donors included about 84% of the approximately 430 genotyped donors. The study aimed to test whether cataloging public T cell receptors could reveal signatures of past pathogen exposure. Using immunosequencing, the study profiled T cell repertoires from approximately 700 subjects and related those repertoires to cytomegalovirus serostatus. Along with the roughly 700-subject first cohort, a separate validation cohort of over a hundred different subjects was used. High-throughput TCR immunosequencing, statistical association of individual TCRs with disease status, and machine learning were combined to predict cytomegalovirus infection status. A later analysis re-analyzed previously published TCR beta repertoires from 660 or so donors and added high-resolution HLA genotyping to study TCR occurrence patterns. The later analysis used no new phenotypic data to find candidate immune exposures, relying instead on TCR beta sequences and their occurrence across donors. An earlier analysis of 500 to 750 of the donors applied high-throughput TCR beta sequencing to assess whether each TCR beta V gene segment acted as functional or pseudogenic. Donor age, sex, ethnicity and CMV serostatus were compiled alongside the repertoire data. A later genetic analysis took genome-wide SNP genotypes for about 65% of the 666 donors and used that subset as a discovery cohort. Every discovery cohort repertoire had been produced on one sequencing platform. Class I and class II HLA loci were covered by the typing at four-digit resolution. The number of typed donors differed by locus: about 620-630 for A, B, C, DRB1 and DQB1; 522 for DQA1; around 580 for DPA1; and approximately 450 for DPB1. Four to six DR-DQ haplotypes were handled as single units for association and clustering, since linkage in the cohort was strong. Across approximately 400 genotyped donors of the cohort, an average of about 240,000 unique TCR beta nucleotide sequences per donor were sequenced, and roughly 17% of those sequences were non-productive. The paper's findings and limits, for the study overall: When HLA alleles, especially DR and DQ, strongly co-occurred, attributing TCR associations to individual alleles was difficult. In a later analysis, TCR association rates were found to vary across HLA loci, with the most associated TCRs seen for DRB1 alleles and the fewest for HLA-C alleles. In both the original and validation cohorts, the classifier was reported to diagnose cytomegalovirus status with high specificity and sensitivity. In a later genetic analysis, a missense DCLRE1C variant was associated with V-gene and J-gene trimming of TCR beta chains, and the association was replicated in an independent cohort. According to a later analysis, most CMV-associated TCR beta chains appeared to be HLA-restricted, and the HLA associations seemed to be driven largely by CMV exposure. According to the authors, the approach could potentially be generalized to other disease states and immunological phenotypes. A further reported finding was that TCR beta sequences accurately predicted the HLA-A and HLA-B alleles for most subjects in the first cohort. A later analysis found that HLA-associated TCR beta chains were more clonally expanded and had lower generation probabilities than equally common non-associated chains. Linkage disequilibrium might explain the correlated functional status among segregating V segments, but an unknown experimental factor could not be ruled out. The cohort was sequenced for TCR beta chains only, and without alpha or paired-chain data the features that could be detected were limited. Because counts were too low, roughly 17 rarely observed V segments, including chromosome 9 orphons, were left out of the earlier analysis of 500 to 650 of the donors. Because HLA typing was missing for some donors at each locus, association tests included only the typed subset. A cluster of highly shared sequence variants was judged likely to represent a technical artifact of the sequencing pipeline. A later genetic analysis reported fewer N-insertions in productive TCRs among donors in an Asian-associated ancestry cluster than the roughly 620-donor mean. In an earlier analysis of 587 of the donors, most TCR beta V segments appeared in productive rearrangements about 90% or about 30% of the time, broadly matching IMGT annotations. The only immune exposure information available for the cohort was CMV serostatus. Most TCR sequences were observed very rarely across donors, whereas some public TCRs were present in many individuals. In vitro tests confirmed that a few of the cytomegalovirus-associated TCR beta chains recognize cytomegalovirus antigens. At a false discovery rate of 0.05, a later analysis linked some 17,000 TCR beta sequences to specific HLA alleles. Presence/absence analyses assumed roughly uniform sequencing depth across donors, an assumption that may not hold. A later analysis reported that several top co-occurrence clusters appeared linked to parvovirus B19, influenza, CMV and Epstein-Barr virus. The study gave a list of more than 150 TCR beta chains associated with cytomegalovirus. The 87-base-pair reads could not distinguish some IMGT-functional V segments, including TRBV6-2 and TRBV6-3, so those segments were excluded.

As regards this clone: This receptor's antigen is unknown. No much larger clonotype is one base removed from it; base qualities were not supplied.

The protocol used for the library was the immunoSEQ multiplex PCR assay. For the multiplex PCR, a mixture combining 60 forward primers for TCR Vbeta segments and 13 reverse primers for TCR Jbeta segments was used. Amplification of the CDR3 region of rearranged TCR beta genes was performed with a multiplex PCR assay on genomic DNA. On the Illumina HiSeq System, the amplified TCR beta libraries were sequenced as 87-base-pair reads. The original pipeline was this. In a later analysis, 80 million or so unique TCR beta chains were counted across the roughly 610 repertoires, and around 11 million of these chains were shared by at least two donors. Raw reads were error-corrected and collapsed into unique sequences with a nearest-neighbor algorithm that merged closely related sequences to remove PCR and sequencing errors. Alignment of CDR3 sequences to IMGT reference sequences was used to assign V, D and J gene segments. Each retained sequence needed at least a six-nucleotide match to both a V gene segment and a J gene segment. A rearrangement was called productive if the CDR3 had no stop codons and remained in frame with V and J, and every other rearrangement was called non-productive. CDR3 was defined by IMGT convention, running from the second conserved V-encoded cysteine to the conserved J-encoded phenylalanine. The earlier analysis of 450 to 750 of the donors excluded any sequence lacking an unambiguous match to a single V gene segment. In an earlier analysis of roughly 600 of the donors, a V segment was called functional when productive rearrangements were above 56.7%, and segregating when the standard deviation between donors exceeded 5%. A statistical classification framework was developed to diagnose cytomegalovirus status using the catalog of TCR beta chain sequences. In a later analysis, TCR nucleotide sequences were compared against IMGT/GENE-DB human TR gene sequences so that V and J genes could be assigned. Using the TCRdist pipeline, a later analysis assigned CDR3 sequences along with most-parsimonious VDJ recombination scenarios. In a later analysis, each TCR beta chain was defined by its CDR3 amino acid sequence together with its V-gene family, and reads without a unique V-gene family were excluded. To address suspected cross-contamination and a sequencing artifact, a later analysis removed over 500 highly shared, low-generation-probability nucleotide sequences. For each public chain, a later analysis derived a clonal expansion index from normalized ranks of inferred template counts within each repertoire. A later analysis computed generation probabilities with a VDJ recombination model fitted to out-of-frame rearrangements, and checked the results against IGoR. A later analysis scored TCR-TCR, TCR-HLA and TCR-CMV co-occurrence with hypergeometric tests, applying a repertoire-size bias correction to TCR pairs. A later analysis estimated false discovery rates by permuting HLA or CMV assignments 20 times. A later analysis grouped co-occurring TCRs with DBSCAN, adding TCRdist sequence similarity when clustering within HLA-allele-positive subsets. For co-occurrence clustering, repertoires with fewer than 30,000 or more than 120,000 public chains were excluded, along with about five repertoires with anomalous nucleotide sharing. In TCRdb, the immuneACCESS table is reduced to in-frame sequences with V and J assigned. These tables do not hold every clone; where another copy was compared, an unresolved V gene accounts for under half, and the others remain unexplained. V, J and clone size were drawn from that table, and D and trimming were deduced from the DNA. Present in this sample are about 150,000 clones, approximately 80% of which were seen just once. The ten largest make up less than 15% of the sample.

The CDR3 numbers 15 residues from cysteine through phenylalanine. Only the CDR3 portion is preserved as DNA: 45 bases, with reading frame beginning at the first base. The germline V gene yields SGHAT for CDR1 and FQNNGV for CDR2. The V end loses 5 bases and the J end loses 5 bases, and a stretch of 16 bases separates them. The cohort was made up of 666 healthy bone marrow donors. Cohort members were all nominally healthy when sampled, although unrecorded immune exposures were likely present. The donor was CMV seropositive and belonged to the group of 250 to 300 seropositive cohort members. A peripheral blood sample was provided by each donor, and peripheral blood mononuclear cells were used for TCR beta sequencing. The Qiagen DNeasy Blood Extraction Kit was used to extract genomic DNA from the blood cell samples.

The V gene is TRBV11-2 and the J gene is TRBJ2-1; the D gene is perhaps TRBD1, on 5 matching bases. This sequence was found in a man aged 35 to 55 in good health and CMV-seropositive. The sequenced sample consisted of PBMCs. The DNA sequence reads TGTGCCAGCAGCCTAAAGGGGCGGAATGACAATGAGCAGTTCTTC. Translated, this gives CASSLKGRNDNEQFF.